Listed below are T cell receptor beta chains from one sample, sequenced in a study of blood T cell repertoires in COVID-19. Sequencing used immunoSEQ multiplex PCR; TCRdb keeps in-frame clones, though not all of them. The table lists approximately 90,000 clones, around four fifths of them singletons. Sample: peripheral blood. The receptors come from a man in his sixties or seventies with acute or convalescent COVID-19. Each CDR3 is given with its conserved first and last residue. The D gene is left open where the match is weak. The size field is filled for only some rows; it gives once, few, many or a size class.

D	size	V	J	DNA	CDR3
TRBD1	NA	TRBV9	TRBJ2-2	TGTGCCAGCAGCGCCACAGGGGGTACCTACACCGGGGAGCTGTTTTTT	CASSATGGTYTGELFF
TRBD1	NA	TRBV2	TRBJ2-7	TGTGCCAGCAGTAGGACAGGGGAGCACGAGCAGTACTTC	CASSRTGEHEQYF
TRBD1	NA	TRBV5-1	TRBJ2-2	TGCGCCAGCAGCCTCAGCCCGGGACAGGGAGGCGGGGAGCTGTTTTTT	CASSLSPGQGGGELFF
TRBD2	NA	TRBV11-2	TRBJ2-5	TGTGCCAGCAGCTTTGGGACGGGGGGGACCCAGTACTTC	CASSFGTGGTQYF
TRBD2	NA	TRBV3-1/TRBV3-2	TRBJ2-1	TGTGCCAGCAGCCACGCAGCGGGGGGGTACAATGAGCAGTTCTTC	CASSHAAGGYNEQFF
TRBD2	NA	TRBV9	TRBJ2-3	TGTGCCAGCAGCGTAGGGGCGCGGGGGGGCTCAGATACGCAGTATTTT	CASSVGARGGSDTQYF
TRBD1	NA	TRBV9	TRBJ2-2	TGTGCCAGCAGCGTAGGAGACAGGGGAACCGGGGAGCTGTTTTTT	CASSVGDRGTGELFF
NA	NA	TRBV29-1	TRBJ2-4	TGCAGCGTTAGGGAGCTCCTAGCCAAAAACATTCAGTACTTC	CSVRELLAKNIQYF
TRBD1	NA	TRBV10-3	TRBJ2-1	TGTGCCATCAGTGAGGTGACAGGGACCGTTAAGAATGAGCAGTTCTTC	CAISEVTGTVKNEQFF
NA	NA	TRBV28	TRBJ1-4	TGTGCCAGCAGTGCGCAGGGGTTGACTAATGAAAAACTGTTTTTT	CASSAQGLTNEKLFF
NA	NA	TRBV7-2	TRBJ1-1	TGTGCCAGCAAGGGGTATCTGAACACTGAAGCTTTCTTT	CASKGYLNTEAFF
NA	NA	TRBV3-1/TRBV3-2	TRBJ1-6	TGTGCCAGCAGCCAAGTCGGCTGGGGGCGCTCACCCCTCCACTTT	CASSQVGWGRSPLHF
TRBD1	few	TRBV28	TRBJ2-5	TGTGCCAGCACCCCCTGGGACAGTAAAGAGACCCAGTACTTC	CASTPWDSKETQYF
NA	NA	TRBV2	TRBJ2-1	TGTGCCGTAGGGGGTGGGTACTATGAGCAGTTCTTC	CAVGGGYYEQFF
TRBD1	NA	TRBV12-3/TRBV12-4	TRBJ2-7	TGTGCCAGCAGCTCCGGGACAGGGCGGGAGCAGTACTTC	CASSSGTGREQYF
NA	NA	TRBV6-5	TRBJ1-3	TGTGCCAGCAGCCTAGGAGAATCTGGAAACACCATATATTTT	CASSLGESGNTIYF
NA	NA	TRBV4-2	TRBJ2-1	TGTGCCAGCAGCCAAGATACAGACTCCTACAATGAGCAGTTCTTC	CASSQDTDSYNEQFF
TRBD1	few	TRBV2	TRBJ1-5	TGTGCCAGCAGATCCGGGACAGGGGGCAATCAGCCCCAGCATTTT	CASRSGTGGNQPQHF
TRBD1	NA	TRBV28	TRBJ1-1	TGTGCCAGCAGAATATACAGGGGGCCGGCTTTCTTT	CASRIYRGPAFF
NA	NA	TRBV20-1	TRBJ1-1	TGCAGTGCTAGTAATATGAACACTGAAGCTTTCTTT	CSASNMNTEAFF
TRBD2	NA	TRBV24-1	TRBJ2-3	TGTGCCACCAGTGATTCCATTAGCGGGGGGGCGGCAGATACGCAGTATTTT	CATSDSISGGAADTQYF
NA	NA	TRBV28	TRBJ2-1	TGTGCCAGCAGCCTACTAGTTTCAAGCTCCTACAATGAGCAGTTCTTC	CASSLLVSSSYNEQFF
NA	NA	TRBV3-1/TRBV3-2	TRBJ1-5	TGTGCCAGCAGCCAATGGGTCACACCGGGTAACAATCAGCCCCAGCATTTT	CASSQWVTPGNNQPQHF
NA	NA	TRBV4-1	TRBJ1-4	TGCGCCAGCAGCCAAGATTCGGGAGGGGCCCGGGATGAAAAACTGTTTTTT	CASSQDSGGARDEKLFF
TRBD1	NA	TRBV5-1	TRBJ1-2	TGCGCCAGCAGCCTGGGGACAGCTAACTATGGCTACACCTTC	CASSLGTANYGYTF
NA	NA	TRBV4-1	TRBJ1-1	TGCGCCAGCAGCCAAGACCCACCTGGGGGGGCGACGGCTGAAGCTTTCTTT	CASSQDPPGGATAEAFF
NA	NA	TRBV7-9	TRBJ2-3	TGTGCCAGCACCAAAATGGAGGGGCCGGGCACAGATACGCAGTATTTT	CASTKMEGPGTDTQYF
TRBD1	NA	TRBV27	TRBJ1-6	TGTGCCAGCAGCCTTAAGACAGGGTCCTATAATTCACCCCTCCACTTT	CASSLKTGSYNSPLHF
NA	NA	TRBV28	TRBJ1-2	TGTGCCAGCAGGAGGGCTGGAGGCTACACCTTC	CASRRAGGYTF
NA	NA	TRBV4-1	TRBJ1-2	TGCGCCAGCAGCCAAGACCCCGGACAGTACAACTATGGCTACACCTTC	CASSQDPGQYNYGYTF
TRBD2	NA	TRBV29-1	TRBJ2-3	TGCAGCGTCTTAGCGGGGGGGCGGGATACGCAGTATTTT	CSVLAGGRDTQYF
TRBD1	NA	TRBV6-5	TRBJ2-2	TGTGCCAGCAGTCGACAGGGGGCGAACACCGGGGAGCTGTTTTTT	CASSRQGANTGELFF
NA	NA	TRBV6-5	TRBJ1-4	TGTGCCAGCGGGGGGGCGCGGGCTAATGAAAAACTGTTTTTT	CASGGARANEKLFF
NA	NA	TRBV6-5	TRBJ1-2	TGTGCCAGCAGAGCGGACAGCGCCGTTTATGGCTACACCTTC	CASRADSAVYGYTF
TRBD1	NA	TRBV7-9	TRBJ1-4	TGTGCCAGCGGGGGACAGGGGTATGAAAAACTGTTTTTT	CASGGQGYEKLFF
TRBD1	NA	TRBV19	TRBJ1-5	TGTGCCAGTAGGGGACAGTCTAATCAGCCCCAGCATTTT	CASRGQSNQPQHF
NA	few	TRBV6-5	TRBJ1-2	TGTGCCAGCAGTCCAAACCCAGGGGCCCTGGCCGGCTACACCTTC	CASSPNPGALAGYTF
NA	few	TRBV19	TRBJ1-2	TGTGCCAGTTGGAACGGGGGGGTCATGGATGGCTACACCTTC	CASWNGGVMDGYTF
NA	NA	TRBV21-1	TRBJ1-2	TGTGCCAGCAGCACCCCCGGGGGATTAACTAGCTATGGCTACACCTTC	CASSTPGGLTSYGYTF
TRBD2	NA	TRBV7-8	TRBJ2-1	TGTGCCAGCAGCTCGGGGCGGGGGAGATCCTACAATGAGCAGTTCTTC	CASSSGRGRSYNEQFF
NA	NA	TRBV3-1/TRBV3-2	TRBJ1-3	TGTGCCAGCAGCCAAGCTAATGGCAGGGGAACTGGAAACACCATATATTTT	CASSQANGRGTGNTIYF
NA	NA	TRBV2	TRBJ2-1	TGTGCCAGCACCCCCGGGGTCGCGAGCAATGAGCAGTTCTTC	CASTPGVASNEQFF
TRBD2	NA	TRBV19	TRBJ2-7	TGTGCCAGTAGTATAGAAGCGGGGGCTATATACGAGCAGTACTTC	CASSIEAGAIYEQYF
TRBD1	NA	TRBV7-2	TRBJ1-5	TGTGCCAGCAGCTTAGTGGGGTGGGACAGGGTGGTTCAGCCCCAGCATTTT	CASSLVGWDRVVQPQHF
TRBD2	NA	TRBV5-6	TRBJ2-7	TGTGCCAGCAGCTTGGGAGGGAGGGCCGAGCAGTACTTC	CASSLGGRAEQYF
NA	NA	TRBV6-6	TRBJ1-5	TGTGCCACCCAGACAGGAGGTTCGGCCAATCAGCCCCAGCATTTT	CATQTGGSANQPQHF
TRBD1	NA	TRBV5-6	TRBJ1-4	TGTGCCAGCAGACGACAGGGGGGAGGTGAAAAACTGTTTTTT	CASRRQGGGEKLFF
NA	NA	TRBV3-1/TRBV3-2	TRBJ2-5	TGTGCCAGCAGCCAAGTAACAGGGAGTTTGGTAGAGACCCAGTACTTC	CASSQVTGSLVETQYF
NA	NA	TRBV2	TRBJ2-3	TGTGCCAGCAGGACATACGGCACAGATACGCAGTATTTT	CASRTYGTDTQYF